The 5 T cell receptor beta chains given below trace back to one sample, sequenced in a study of shared clonotypes between healthy human individuals. Profiled with immunoSEQ multiplex PCR; TCRdb holds only in-frame clones, not every one. The sample has some 2 million clones; about 95% are singletons. The naive CD8 fraction comprised CD45RO-negative cells positively selected for CCR7 and excluded terminally differentiated effector memory CD45RA+ cells. Specimen: naive CD8+ T cells sorted from blood. The receptors were sampled from a man aged 18 to 30 in good health.

V and J are TRBV21-1 and TRBJ1-2; TRBD1 reflects the table's D call only, with no check against the DNA. TRBV21-1 is noted as a pseudogene. The CDR3 spans 14 residues. As DNA, the CDR3 is TGTGCCAGCAGCAAAAGGGGTCTTAACTATGGCTACACCTTC. It specifies CASSKRGLNYGYTF.

The chain carries TRBV30 and TRBJ2-2; possibly TRBD1 for D (7 bases). The CDR3 covers 16 residues. V was shortened by 0 bases and J by 4 bases, with 15 bases between the two germline ends. Germline CDR1 reads GTSNPN; CDR2 reads SVGIG (reference sequence). CDR3 DNA sequence: TGTGCCTGGAGTGTATGGGCGGGACAGCTCACCGGGGAGCTGTTTTTT. This sequence encodes CAWSVWAGQLTGELFF.

V gene TRBV6-5 combines with J gene TRBJ2-2; a weak D match, TRBD2 (5 bases). The CDR3 sequence is 16 residues long. V lost 0 bases, J lost 1 base, and 9 bases lay in between. The germline V gene has CDR1 MNHEY and CDR2 SVGAGI. CDR3 nucleotide sequence: TGTGCCAGCAGTTACTCGTTCGAGGGGAACACCGGGGAGCTGTTTTTT. Translated, it gives CASSYSFEGNTGELFF.

This sequence joins TRBV28 and TRBJ1-2; D unclear. CDR1 is MDHEN and CDR2 is SYDVKM in the germline V gene. CDR3 size: 12 residues. V was trimmed by 5 bases and J by 4 bases, leaving 8 bases between them. CDR3 sequence (DNA): TGTGCCAGCAGTCCACACGTCTATGGCTACACCTTC. Its translation is CASSPHVYGYTF.

The rearrangement uses TRBV6-5 and TRBJ2-1; D perhaps matches TRBD1 (5 bases). The CDR3 runs to 15 residues. With 6 bases removed from V and 0 bases from J, the gap between germline ends came to 12 bases. Germline V gene lookup returns CDR1 MNHEY and CDR2 SVGAGI. CDR3 DNA sequence: TGTGCCAGCAGCCAACAGGCCAGCTCCTACAATGAGCAGTTCTTC. Encoded protein: CASSQQASSYNEQFF.